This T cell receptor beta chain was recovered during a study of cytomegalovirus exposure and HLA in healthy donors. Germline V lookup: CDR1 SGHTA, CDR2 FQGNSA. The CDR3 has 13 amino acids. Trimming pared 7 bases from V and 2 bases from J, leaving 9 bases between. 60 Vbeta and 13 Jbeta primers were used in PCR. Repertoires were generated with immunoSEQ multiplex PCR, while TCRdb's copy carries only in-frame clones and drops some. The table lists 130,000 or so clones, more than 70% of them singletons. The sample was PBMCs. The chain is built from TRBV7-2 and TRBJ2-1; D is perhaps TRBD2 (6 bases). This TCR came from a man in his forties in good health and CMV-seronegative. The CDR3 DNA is TGTGCCAGCACCCCGGGGGCCTACAATGAGCAGTTCTTC. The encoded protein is CASTPGAYNEQFF.